Given below is one T cell receptor (beta chain) in context. Germline CDR1 reads KGHDR; CDR2 reads SFDVKD. The CDR3 loop spans 13 amino acids. The V end lost 3 bases, the J end lost 5 bases, and 9 bases lay between the germline ends. The data were taken from a study of control samples from healthy donors and cancer patients. Sequencing used immunoSEQ multiplex PCR; TCRdb keeps in-frame clones, though not all of them. Of approximately 92,000 clones listed, just over 90% are singletons. This rearrangement joins TRBV24-1 to TRBJ1-1; TRBD1 is a possible D gene (5 bases). The sample comprised blood. This receptor was taken from a woman aged 25 to 39 in good health. The CDR3 sequence: CATSDARDTEAFF. The CDR3 DNA reads TGTGCCACCAGTGATGCCAGGGATACTGAAGCTTTCTTT.